The present T cell receptor beta chain was sequenced within a study of cytomegalovirus exposure and HLA in healthy donors. Study findings and constraints: There was a cluster of highly shared sequence variants that was likely a sequencing artifact. Accurate HLA-A and HLA-B prediction from TCR beta sequences was reported for most subjects. In vitro confirmation showed a few CMV-associated chains to be CMV antigen specific. Donors were assumed by presence/absence analyses to have roughly uniform sequencing depth.

As for this clone: What it binds is not known.

V dropped 5 bases and J dropped 7 bases, with 12 bases sitting between them. The CDR3 covers 12 residues. Germline V gene data show CDR1 as KGHSH and CDR2 as LQKENI. This PCR relied on a set of 60 Vbeta primers and 13 Jbeta primers. Repertoires were generated with immunoSEQ multiplex PCR, while TCRdb's copy carries only in-frame clones and drops some. This table holds tens of thousands of clones. This TCR derives from a female donor in good health and CMV-seropositive. The V and J genes are TRBV18 and TRBJ2-7; weak D call: TRBD2 (6 bases). Source material: PBMCs. The CDR3 bases are TGTGCCAGCTCATCCGGGACTGGGGAGCAGTACTTC. Its translation: CASSSGTGEQYF.